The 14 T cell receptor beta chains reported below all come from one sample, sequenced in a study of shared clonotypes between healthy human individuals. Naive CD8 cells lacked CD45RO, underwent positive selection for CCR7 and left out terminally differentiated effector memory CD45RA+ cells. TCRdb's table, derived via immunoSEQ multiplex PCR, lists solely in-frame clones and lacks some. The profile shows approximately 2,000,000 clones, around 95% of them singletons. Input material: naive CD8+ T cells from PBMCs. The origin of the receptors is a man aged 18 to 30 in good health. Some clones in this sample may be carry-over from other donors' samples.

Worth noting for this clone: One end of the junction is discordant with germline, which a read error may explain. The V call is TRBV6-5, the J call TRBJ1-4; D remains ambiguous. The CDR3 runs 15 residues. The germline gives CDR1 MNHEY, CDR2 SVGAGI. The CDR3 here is CASTNGVATNEKPFF. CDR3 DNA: TGTGCCAGCACTAATGGTGTTGCAACTAATGAAAAACCGTTTTTT.

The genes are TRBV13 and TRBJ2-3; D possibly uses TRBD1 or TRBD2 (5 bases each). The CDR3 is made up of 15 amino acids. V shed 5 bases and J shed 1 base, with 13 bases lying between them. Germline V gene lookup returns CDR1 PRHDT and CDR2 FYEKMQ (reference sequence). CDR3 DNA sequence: TGTGCCAGCAGCCCCCCCGTGGGACGCACAGATACGCAGTATTTT. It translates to CASSPPVGRTDTQYF.

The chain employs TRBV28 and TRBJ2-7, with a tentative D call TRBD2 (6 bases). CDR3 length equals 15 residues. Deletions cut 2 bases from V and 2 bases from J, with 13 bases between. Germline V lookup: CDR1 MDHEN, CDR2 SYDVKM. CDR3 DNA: TGTGCCAGCAGTTTAATACAGGAGGGAACCTACGAGCAGTACTTC. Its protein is CASSLIQEGTYEQYF. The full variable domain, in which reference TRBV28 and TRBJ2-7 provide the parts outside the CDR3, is DVKVTQSSRYLVKRTGEKVFLECVQDMDHENMFWYRQDPGLGLRLIYFSYDVKMKEKGDIPEGYSVSREKKERFSLILESASTNQTSMYLCASSLIQEGTYEQYFGPGTRLTVT.

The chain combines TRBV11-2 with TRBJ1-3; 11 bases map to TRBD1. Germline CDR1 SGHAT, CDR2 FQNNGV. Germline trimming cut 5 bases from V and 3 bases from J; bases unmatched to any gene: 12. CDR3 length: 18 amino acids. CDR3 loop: CASSVPGQGVVFGNTIYF. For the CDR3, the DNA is TGTGCCAGCAGCGTACCGGGACAGGGGGTCGTCTTTGGAAACACCATATATTTT.

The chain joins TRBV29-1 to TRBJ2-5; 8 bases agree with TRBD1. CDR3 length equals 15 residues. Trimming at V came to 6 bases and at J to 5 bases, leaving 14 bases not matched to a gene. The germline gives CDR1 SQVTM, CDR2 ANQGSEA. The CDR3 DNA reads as TGCAGCGTCGACGGACAGGGCTACTATGCGGAGACCCAGTACTTC. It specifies CSVDGQGYYAETQYF.

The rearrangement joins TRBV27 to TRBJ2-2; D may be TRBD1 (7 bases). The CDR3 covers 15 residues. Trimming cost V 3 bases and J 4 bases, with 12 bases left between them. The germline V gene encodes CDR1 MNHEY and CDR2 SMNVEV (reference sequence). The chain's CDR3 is CASSLSQGGTGELFF. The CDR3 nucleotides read TGTGCCAGCAGTTTGTCTCAGGGGGGCACCGGGGAGCTGTTTTTT.

Here the CDR3 reads CASSPRAGRPGYEQYF. The DNA of the CDR3 is TGTGCCAGTAGTCCCCGGGCGGGCAGGCCGGGCTACGAGCAGTACTTC. The chain is built from TRBV19 and TRBJ2-7, with TRBD2 as a possible D gene (5 bases). V lost 5 bases to trimming and J lost 3 bases, with 20 bases between them. CDR1 is LNHDA and CDR2 is SQIVND in the germline V gene (reference sequence). The CDR3 is 16 residues long.

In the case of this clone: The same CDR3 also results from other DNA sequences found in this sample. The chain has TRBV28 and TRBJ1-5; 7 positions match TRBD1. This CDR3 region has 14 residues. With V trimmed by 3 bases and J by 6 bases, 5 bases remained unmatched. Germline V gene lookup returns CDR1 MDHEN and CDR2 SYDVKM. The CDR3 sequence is CASSLRGRFQPQHF. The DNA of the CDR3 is TGTGCCAGCAGTTTGAGGGGGCGGTTTCAGCCCCAGCATTTT.

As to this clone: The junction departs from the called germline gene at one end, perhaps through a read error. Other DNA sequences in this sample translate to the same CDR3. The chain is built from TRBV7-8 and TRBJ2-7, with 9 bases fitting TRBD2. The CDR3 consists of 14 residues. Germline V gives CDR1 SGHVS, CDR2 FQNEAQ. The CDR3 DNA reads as TGTGCCAGCAGTTTAGCGGGAGTTGGCTACGAGCAGTACTTC. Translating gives CASSLAGVGYEQYF. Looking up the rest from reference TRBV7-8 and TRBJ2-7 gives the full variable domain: GAGVSQSPRYKVAKRGQDVALRCDPISGHVSLFWYQQALGQGPEFLTYFQNEAQLDKSGLPSDRFFAERPEGSVSTLKIQRTQQEDSAVYLCASSLAGVGYEQYFGPGTRLTVT.

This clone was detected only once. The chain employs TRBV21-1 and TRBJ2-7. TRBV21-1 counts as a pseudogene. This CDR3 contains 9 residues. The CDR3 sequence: CASTPEQYF. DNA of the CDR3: TGTGCCAGCACCCCCGAGCAGTACTTC.

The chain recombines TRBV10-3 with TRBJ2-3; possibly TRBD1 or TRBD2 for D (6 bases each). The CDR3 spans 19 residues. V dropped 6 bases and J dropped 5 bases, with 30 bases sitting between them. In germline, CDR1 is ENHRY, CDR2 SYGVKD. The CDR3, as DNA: TGTGCCATCAGACCTCAGGTGGGGGGCTTGGGTATAGAGGGAGATACGCAGTATTTT. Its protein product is CAIRPQVGGLGIEGDTQYF.

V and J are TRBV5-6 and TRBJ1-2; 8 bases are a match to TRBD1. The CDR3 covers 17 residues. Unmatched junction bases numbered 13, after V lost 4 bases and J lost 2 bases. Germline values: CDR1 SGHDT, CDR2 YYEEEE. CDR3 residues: CASSSTNRGVKNYGYTF. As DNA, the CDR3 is TGTGCCAGCAGCAGTACGAACAGGGGGGTAAAGAACTATGGCTACACCTTC.

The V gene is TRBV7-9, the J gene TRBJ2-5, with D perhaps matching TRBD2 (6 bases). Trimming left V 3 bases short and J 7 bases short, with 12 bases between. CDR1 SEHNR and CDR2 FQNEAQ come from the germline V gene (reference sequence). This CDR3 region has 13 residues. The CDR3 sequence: CASSFPLGGTQYF. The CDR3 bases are TGTGCCAGCAGCTTCCCTTTGGGAGGGACCCAGTACTTC. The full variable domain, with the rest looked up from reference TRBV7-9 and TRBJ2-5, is DTGVSQNPRHKITKRGQNVTFRCDPISEHNRLYWYRQTLGQGPEFLTYFQNEAQLEKSRLLSDRFSAERPKGSFSTLEIQRTEQGDSAMYLCASSFPLGGTQYFGPGTRLLVL.

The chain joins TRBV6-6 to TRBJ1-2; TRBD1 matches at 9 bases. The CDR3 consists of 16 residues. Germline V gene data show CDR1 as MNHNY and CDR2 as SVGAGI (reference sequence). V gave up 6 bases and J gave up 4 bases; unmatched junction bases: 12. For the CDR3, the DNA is TGTGCCAGCAGCAGCCGGGACAGGGAATGGAGCTATGGCTACACCTTC. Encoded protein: CASSSRDREWSYGYTF.